The clone carrying this T cell receptor beta chain was picked up many times. Its cognate antigen is unknown. This specimen belongs to a study of T cells after yellow fever vaccination. Findings of the study overall: Peak timing came faster in the weaker secondary response, day 5 versus 15.

Germline CDR1 reads MNHEY; CDR2 reads SVGAGI. The CDR3 contains 13 residues. Trimming took off 2 bases at V and 4 bases at J, with 6 bases between the two ends. TCRdb re-called the 5' RACE reads with MiXCR, one entry per CDR3 protein. The sample has under 350,000 distinct CDR3 sequences, 4.1% seen once. The rearrangement uses TRBV6-5 and TRBJ2-1; D perhaps matches TRBD2 (5 bases). This sequence originates from a man between 18 and 29 years old who received the YFV17D yellow fever vaccine. The sample in question was PBMCs, obtained 5 days after the yellow fever booster vaccination. The DNA for the CDR3 is TGTGCCAGCAGTTACCCGGGGTACAATGAGCAGTTCTTC. Translation: CASSYPGYNEQFF.